This T cell receptor (beta chain) was identified in a study of cytomegalovirus exposure and HLA in healthy donors. General study results and limits: A missense DCLRE1C variant was associated with V- and J-gene trimming of TCR beta chains in a later analysis, and an independent cohort replicated the association. Several V segments, TRBV6-2 and TRBV6-3 among them, could not be told apart and were dropped. HLA-A and HLA-B allele assignments for most subjects were reportedly predicted accurately using TCR beta sequences.

With 60 Vbeta and 13 Jbeta primers, the PCR was carried out. Clones were read by immunoSEQ multiplex PCR, and TCRdb kept only the in-frame ones, dropping some. Of about 150,000 clones in the sample, 60% to 85% were seen once. The CDR3 is 17 amino acids. The germline V gene encodes CDR1 SEHNR and CDR2 FQNEAQ (reference sequence). J gave up 2 bases and V 5 bases, and 15 bases lay outside the gene matches. With regard to this clone: What it binds is not known.

Unrecorded immune exposure was likely among donors, who were nominally healthy when sampled. The sequencing input was PBMCs. The sequence was obtained from a man aged 35 to 55 in good health and CMV-seropositive. The V and J genes are TRBV7-9 and TRBJ2-7, with 7 bases aligning to TRBD1. The CDR3: CASSTLGGDRVPYEQYF. CDR3 nucleotides: TGTGCCAGCAGCACCCTCGGTGGAGACAGGGTCCCCTACGAGCAGTACTTC.